The rows below give T cell receptor beta chains drawn from one sample of a study of beta chain features in type 1 diabetes. Sequencing used immunoSEQ multiplex PCR; TCRdb keeps in-frame clones, though not all of them. The top ten clones hold approximately 2.3% of a sample with approximately 150,000 clones, about 9.1% of them seen once. The sample consisted of central memory CD4+ T cells from blood. Source of these receptors: a woman under 30 in good health. CDR3s include the opening cysteine and the closing phenylalanine or tryptophan. Each record gives: V gene, clone size, D gene, J gene, CDR3 protein, CDR3 DNA. A D gene is named only where the DNA matches it firmly. Some rows mark clone size as missing; the rest say once, few, many or name a class of expanded clone.

>TRBV6-5|few|.|TRBJ1-3
CASAGGGGNTIYF
TGTGCCAGCGCGGGGGGCGGTGGAAACACCATATATTTT
>TRBV7-8|.|TRBD1|TRBJ1-1
CASSWTGSTEAFF
TGTGCCAGCAGCTGGACAGGGTCCACTGAAGCTTTCTTT
>TRBV5-1|.|.|TRBJ2-7
CASRRSGQDYEQYF
TGCGCCAGCAGAAGATCGGGACAAGACTACGAGCAGTACTTC
>TRBV5-1|.|TRBD1|TRBJ1-1
CASSRDRGSEAFF
TGCGCCAGCAGCCGGGACAGGGGGTCTGAAGCTTTCTTT
>TRBV19|.|TRBD1|TRBJ2-7
CASPLRVGDRAEQYF
TGTGCCAGCCCCCTAAGGGTCGGGGACAGGGCCGAGCAGTACTTC
>TRBV4-2|few|TRBD2|TRBJ2-1
CASNPDGTSLSSYNEQFF
TGTGCCAGCAACCCTGATGGGACTAGCCTTAGCTCCTACAATGAGCAGTTCTTC
>TRBV19|.|.|TRBJ1-5
CASSMVDQPQHF
TGTGCCAGTAGTATGGTAGATCAGCCCCAGCATTTT
>TRBV7-6|.|.|TRBJ2-6
CASSLDSGSGANVLTF
TGTGCCAGCAGCTTAGACTCAGGGTCTGGGGCCAACGTCCTGACTTTC
>TRBV11-3|.|.|TRBJ1-1
CASSLDTRGTEAFF
TGTGCCAGCAGCTTGGACACCCGAGGCACTGAAGCTTTCTTT
>TRBV18|.|.|TRBJ1-3
CASSPPSEIGNTIYF
TGTGCCAGCTCACCACCATCGGAGATTGGAAACACCATATATTTT
>TRBV11-3|few|TRBD1|TRBJ1-2
CASSLDQGTGKSYGYTF
TGTGCCAGCAGCTTAGATCAGGGGACAGGGAAGAGCTATGGCTACACCTTC
>TRBV7-2|.|.|TRBJ1-2
CASSLSGYDGYTF
TGTGCCAGCAGCTTATCAGGGTACGATGGCTACACCTTC
>TRBV25-1|.|TRBD1|TRBJ1-2
CASSDPGGYYGYTF
TGTGCCAGCAGTGACCCAGGGGGCTACTATGGCTACACCTTC
>TRBV18|once|TRBD1|TRBJ1-2
CASSRLQGAQSYGYTF
TGTGCCAGCTCACGTTTACAGGGGGCGCAAAGCTATGGCTACACCTTC
>TRBV7-2|few|.|TRBJ1-1
CASSSQGGREAFF
TGTGCCAGCAGCAGTCAAGGAGGGCGGGAAGCTTTCTTT
>TRBV7-2|.|.|TRBJ2-7
CATTLTGSTYEQYF
TGTGCCACCACCCTTACAGGATCCACCTACGAGCAGTACTTC
>TRBV2|.|.|TRBJ1-5
CASREQGGRGNQPRHF
TGTGCCAGCAGGGAACAGGGTGGGAGGGGGAATCAGCCCCGGCATTTT
>TRBV2|few|.|TRBJ1-2
CATTVLGGYTF
TGTGCCACCACGGTGCTCGGTGGCTACACCTTC
>TRBV18|.|TRBD1|TRBJ2-7
CASSPPGTGVLYEQYF
TGTGCCAGCTCACCCCCCGGGACAGGGGTCCTCTACGAGCAGTACTTC
>TRBV28|few|.|TRBJ1-6
CASEAGRNSPLHF
TGTGCCTCCGAAGCAGGGCGTAATTCACCCCTCCACTTT
>TRBV15|few|TRBD2|TRBJ2-1
CATSRAGGLSDEQFF
TGTGCCACCAGCAGAGCGGGGGGGCTCTCCGATGAGCAGTTCTTC
>TRBV6-5|few|.|TRBJ2-7
CASSYSWDLSSYEQYF
TGTGCCAGCAGTTACTCGTGGGACTTAAGCTCCTACGAGCAGTACTTC
>TRBV5-1|.|TRBD2|TRBJ2-3
CASSLAPSGGTDTQYF
TGCGCCAGCAGCTTGGCCCCTAGCGGGGGAACAGATACGCAGTATTTT
>TRBV7-9|few|.|TRBJ2-4
CASSLDQGGSSAKNIQYF
TGTGCCAGCAGCTTAGATCAGGGCGGAAGCTCAGCCAAAAACATTCAGTACTTC
>TRBV6-5|.|TRBD2|TRBJ2-3
CASRAGLAVDTQYF
TGTGCCAGCAGGGCGGGACTAGCGGTAGATACGCAGTATTTT
>TRBV14|few|TRBD1|TRBJ1-2
CASSQYTGGVGGYTF
TGTGCCAGCAGCCAATATACAGGGGGCGTAGGGGGCTACACCTTC
>TRBV7-9|many|.|TRBJ2-5
CASSFGMKTQYF
TGTGCCAGCAGCTTCGGGATGAAGACCCAGTACTTC
>TRBV7-9|few|.|TRBJ2-7
CASSLAEGAYEQYF
TGTGCCAGCAGCTTGGCCGAAGGGGCCTACGAGCAGTACTTC
>TRBV7-3|few|TRBD2|TRBJ2-7
CASSSSGGGYEQYF
TGTGCCAGCAGCTCCTCTGGCGGGGGGTACGAGCAGTACTTC
>TRBV9|.|TRBD2|TRBJ2-7
CASSLSGRAAEEQYF
TGTGCCAGCAGCCTTAGCGGGAGGGCCGCAGAAGAGCAGTACTTC
>TRBV29-1|many|.|TRBJ2-2
CSVDGPGGNTGELFF
TGCAGCGTTGACGGGCCCGGAGGAAACACCGGGGAGCTGTTTTTT
>TRBV27|few|.|TRBJ2-7
CASSPTSLRKPYEQYF
TGTGCCAGCAGTCCCACCTCTCTGCGCAAACCCTACGAGCAGTACTTC
>TRBV11-2|.|TRBD1|TRBJ1-2
CASSLAYRGNNYGYTF
TGTGCCAGCAGCTTAGCCTACAGGGGGAATAACTATGGCTACACCTTC
>TRBV30|few|.|TRBJ2-3
CAWAQGRTDTQYF
TGTGCCTGGGCCCAGGGCCGCACAGATACGCAGTATTTT
>TRBV5-6|.|.|TRBJ2-3
CASSTGTATDTQYF
TGTGCCAGCAGTACGGGGACTGCCACAGATACGCAGTATTTT
>TRBV2|.|.|TRBJ2-4
CASSESTGIQYF
TGTGCCAGCAGTGAGAGTACAGGCATTCAGTACTTC
>TRBV6-4|few|TRBD1|TRBJ2-2
CASSSDRGTGELFF
TGTGCCAGCAGTTCGGACAGGGGCACCGGGGAGCTGTTTTTT
>TRBV30|few|TRBD2|TRBJ2-1
CAWRFPGTSGNNEQFF
TGTGCCTGGAGGTTTCCCGGGACTAGCGGGAACAATGAGCAGTTCTTC
>TRBV25-1|.|TRBD2|TRBJ2-3
CASSGTSGPPEDTQYF
TGTGCCAGCAGTGGGACTAGCGGTCCCCCTGAAGATACGCAGTATTTT
>TRBV15|.|.|TRBJ1-1
CATSRMTADTEAFF
TGTGCCACCAGCAGGATGACGGCGGACACTGAAGCTTTCTTT
>TRBV11-2|few|TRBD1|TRBJ2-7
CASSLGQGQYF
TGTGCCAGCAGCCTCGGACAGGGCCAGTACTTC
>TRBV9|.|TRBD1|TRBJ2-5
CASSGAGGPQETQYF
TGTGCCAGCAGCGGCGCAGGGGGACCCCAAGAGACCCAGTACTTC
>TRBV18|few|.|TRBJ2-3
CASSPRNSPDTQYF
TGTGCCAGCTCACCCCGGAACAGCCCAGATACGCAGTATTTT
>TRBV5-4|.|.|TRBJ2-5
CASSLELAQETQYF
TGTGCCAGCAGCTTGGAACTTGCCCAAGAGACCCAGTACTTC
>TRBV18|.|TRBD1|TRBJ2-7
CASSPFTGGENEQYF
TGTGCCAGCTCACCTTTTACAGGGGGAGAAAACGAGCAGTACTTC
>TRBV5-1|few|TRBD1|TRBJ1-3
CASREGTGSGNTIYF
TGCGCCAGCAGGGAAGGGACAGGGTCTGGAAACACCATATATTTT
>TRBV30|few|TRBD1|TRBJ1-1
CAWQQGPVNTEAFF
TGTGCCTGGCAACAGGGGCCAGTGAACACTGAAGCTTTCTTT
>TRBV7-6|few|TRBD2|TRBJ2-5
CASSLRTSGGQETQYF
TGTGCCAGCAGCCTTCGGACTAGCGGGGGACAAGAGACCCAGTACTTC
>TRBV7-3|few|TRBD1|TRBJ2-1
CASSLKGPGQGTYNEQFF
TGTGCCAGCAGCTTAAAGGGTCCGGGACAGGGGACCTACAATGAGCAGTTCTTC
>TRBV11-3|few|TRBD2|TRBJ2-1
CASSLGLAGVLQQFF
TGTGCCAGCAGCTTAGGGCTAGCGGGAGTTCTTCAGCAGTTCTTC
>TRBV7-9|.|.|TRBJ2-2
CASSPVPAGELFF
TGTGCCAGCAGCCCAGTCCCTGCCGGGGAGCTGTTTTTT
>TRBV30|few|TRBD2|TRBJ2-3
CAWSVTTSGDTDTQYF
TGTGCCTGGAGTGTAACGACTAGCGGGGACACAGATACGCAGTATTTT
>TRBV6-5|few|.|TRBJ1-2
CASAYRDQDYGYTF
TGTGCCAGCGCCTACAGGGATCAGGACTATGGCTACACCTTC
>TRBV5-1|.|.|TRBJ2-1
CASSSTGPPGFF
TGCGCCAGCAGCTCGACCGGCCCTCCGGGGTTCTTC
>TRBV29-1|few|.|TRBJ2-1
CSVKSEGRFDEQFF
TGCAGCGTTAAATCGGAGGGCCGGTTTGATGAGCAGTTCTTC
>TRBV29-1|few|.|TRBJ2-5
CSVFRGTVETQYF
TGCAGCGTTTTTCGAGGGACTGTAGAGACCCAGTACTTC
>TRBV7-3|.|TRBD2|TRBJ2-7
CASSLLAGGIYEQYF
TGTGCCAGCAGCTTATTAGCCGGGGGGATCTACGAGCAGTACTTC
>TRBV7-2|.|TRBD1|TRBJ1-2
CASSLTGAGYTF
TGTGCCAGCAGCTTGACAGGGGCTGGCTACACCTTC
>TRBV5-1|few|.|TRBJ1-1
CASSNRLNTEAFF
TGCGCCAGTTCGAACAGATTGAACACTGAAGCTTTCTTT
>TRBV18|.|TRBD1|TRBJ2-7
CASSPGQGTYEQYF
TGTGCCAGCTCACCGGGACAGGGAACCTACGAGCAGTACTTC